These 16 T cell receptor beta chains were sequenced from one sample in a study of T-cell memory formation after mild COVID-19. TCRdb re-analysed the 5' RACE reads in MiXCR, keeping a single row per CDR3 protein. The sample records 90,000 to 120,000 distinct CDR3 sequences, over 8.5% being singletons. Sequenced: PBMCs or a T cell subset sorted from them (not recorded which). These receptors were taken from a man between 18 and 29 years old who had mild COVID-19 (a few samples of this study predate the infection). Cell type and time point are not known.

The chain couples TRBV20-1 to TRBJ2-7; 7 bases are shared with TRBD1. The V segment lost 6 bases and the J segment 2 bases; nucleotides outside the gene matches: 4. CDR1 is DFQATT and CDR2 is SNEGSKA in the germline V gene (reference sequence). The CDR3 has 12 residues. DNA for the CDR3: TGCAGTGCAGGGGGACAGCCCTACGAGCAGTACTTC. It translates to CSAGGQPYEQYF.

In its sample, this clonotype was seen many times. The gene calls are TRBV5-1 and TRBJ1-1; D is uncertain. The germline V and J ends were trimmed by 6 bases and 8 bases, with 20 bases remaining between them. Germline V gene sequence: CDR1 SGHRS, CDR2 YFSETQ. The CDR3 spans 14 residues. The CDR3 protein is CASTPPVPMGEAFF. The CDR3 DNA is TGCGCCAGCACCCCTCCGGTTCCGATGGGGGAAGCTTTCTTT.

This clonotype was picked up a small number of times. J is TRBJ1-1 and V is TRBV28; TRBD1 is a possible D gene (5 bases). Germline-derived CDR1 and CDR2 are MDHEN and SYDVKM. The CDR3 has 12 amino acids. The V end was cut by 6 bases, the J end by 8 bases, with 13 bases between. CDR3 DNA sequence: TGTGCCAGCAGACCTCAAGGGGCCGAAGCTTTCTTT. It yields the protein CASRPQGAEAFF.

There are a few counts of this clonotype. The rearrangement links TRBV12-3 or TRBV12-4 to TRBJ2-6; TRBD1 is a possible D gene (8 bases). The V gene lost 2 bases and the J gene lost 2 bases, with 10 bases spanning the gap. This CDR3 contains 16 residues. CDR3 sequence reads: CASSLTGGAGANVLTF. DNA of the CDR3: TGTGCCAGCAGTTTAACAGGGGGGGCTGGGGCCAACGTCCTGACTTTC.

The chain links TRBV6-2 or TRBV6-3 to TRBJ2-3; D gene uncertain. There are 16 residues in the CDR3. The germline V gene has CDR1 MNHEY and CDR2 SVGEGT. V shed 0 bases and J shed 1 base, with 11 bases lying between them. CDR3 loop: CASSYSILAGTDTQYF. The CDR3 region has the DNA TGTGCCAGCAGTTACTCGATTCTGGCGGGCACAGATACGCAGTATTTT.

The chain combines TRBV9 with TRBJ2-3; the D call may be TRBD1 or TRBD2 (5 bases each). Per germline, CDR1 SGDLS and CDR2 YYNGEE. V was trimmed by 3 bases and J by 0 bases, leaving 11 bases between them. The CDR3 consists of 15 residues. The CDR3 sequence: CASSGLGDSTDTQYF. CDR3 DNA: TGTGCCAGCAGCGGATTGGGGGATAGCACAGATACGCAGTATTTT.

This clonotype was observed a handful of times. This chain links TRBV7-8 with TRBJ1-1; D gene unclear. Germline-derived CDR1 and CDR2 are SGHVS and FQNEAQ. This CDR3 region has 13 residues. Trimming cost V 4 bases and J 8 bases, with 14 bases left between them. The CDR3: CASSSRVPREAFF. CDR3 coding DNA: TGTGCCAGCAGCTCAAGGGTACCCCGGGAAGCTTTCTTT.

This clonotype has more than one count but fewer than ten. The chain has TRBV4-1 and TRBJ1-5; unclear D gene. Trimming removed 1 base from V and 4 bases from J, with 5 bases in between. The germline V gene has CDR1 MGHRA and CDR2 YSYEKL. The CDR3 sequence is 13 residues long. CDR3 loop: CASSQVENQPQHF. In nucleotides, the CDR3 is TGCGCCAGCAGCCAAGTCGAGAATCAGCCCCAGCATTTT.

The V gene is TRBV6-2 or TRBV6-3, the J gene TRBJ2-1, with 11 bases lining up with TRBD2. V was clipped by 5 bases and J by 10 bases; unmatched bases: 13. Germline lookup yields CDR1 MNHEY and CDR2 SVGEGT. This CDR3 comprises 16 residues. The CDR3 sequence is CASSALLAGVLMEQFF. Here the CDR3 DNA reads TGTGCCAGCAGTGCTCTACTAGCGGGGGTTTTAATGGAGCAGTTCTTC.

CDR3 nucleotides: TGTGCCAGCAGCAGCAGGGGTGAAGATACGCAGTATTTT. Protein: CASSSRGEDTQYF. J is TRBJ2-3 and V is TRBV7-2; D perhaps matches TRBD1 (6 bases). V was clipped by 5 bases and J by 5 bases, with 11 bases between them. Germline CDR1 reads SGHTA; CDR2 reads FQGNSA. The CDR3 totals 13 residues. Combining the CDR3 with reference TRBV7-2 and TRBJ2-3 gives the whole variable domain GAGVSQSPSNKVTEKGKDVELRCDPISGHTALYWYRQSLGQGLEFLIYFQGNSAPDKSGLPSDRFSAERTGGSVSTLTIQRTQQEDSAVYLCASSSRGEDTQYFGPGTRLTVL.

This clonotype has only a few counts. The DNA of the CDR3 is TGTGCCAGCAGCTTGGCTCTAGCGGGACGTTACGAGCAGTACGTC. Protein: CASSLALAGRYEQYV. V usage is TRBV5-4 and J usage is TRBJ2-7, with TRBD2 matching over 9 bases. The J segment lost 4 bases and the V segment lost 0 bases, leaving 5 bases of the junction unmatched. Germline lookup yields CDR1 SGHNT and CDR2 YYREEE (reference sequence). The CDR3 has 15 residues.

The chain uses TRBV4-1 and TRBJ2-7, with D unclear. V lost 1 base to trimming and J lost 3 bases, with 10 bases between them. Germline CDR1 reads MGHRA; CDR2 reads YSYEKL. The CDR3 runs to 14 residues. For the CDR3, the DNA is TGCGCCAGCAGCCAAGCGCCCCAACGCTACGAGCAGTACTTC. As protein: CASSQAPQRYEQYF.

The chain employs TRBV24-1 and TRBJ2-3, with 10 bases identical to TRBD1. Germline V gene lookup returns CDR1 KGHDR and CDR2 SFDVKD. V shed 4 bases, J shed 5 bases, and the junction held 5 bases outside the gene matches. The CDR3 covers 15 residues. This CDR3 is CATSERQGAGDTQYF. CDR3 DNA: TGTGCCACCAGTGAGAGACAGGGGGCAGGAGATACGCAGTATTTT.

The V call is TRBV10-2, the J call TRBJ2-2, with a weak D call TRBD2 (5 bases). The germline V gene encodes CDR1 WSHSY and CDR2 SAAADI. V lost 10 bases and J 0 bases, leaving 15 bases between the germline ends. The CDR3 loop spans 15 amino acids. CDR3 region: CATQTTDSNTGELFF. CDR3 nucleotide sequence: TGCGCCACCCAGACGACGGACTCGAACACCGGGGAGCTGTTTTTT.

This clonotype was counted between two and nine times. This chain connects TRBV5-1 to TRBJ1-2; D possibly corresponds to TRBD1 (5 bases). The CDR3 totals 15 residues. With 4 bases removed from V and 6 bases from J, the gap between germline ends came to 19 bases. The germline CDR1 and CDR2 sequences are SGHRS and YFSETQ. The CDR3 loop reads CASSSHYAGSNGYTF. The CDR3 DNA sequence: TGCGCCAGCAGCAGCCATTATGCAGGGTCAAATGGCTACACCTTC.

V is TRBV6-2 or TRBV6-3 and J is TRBJ2-1, with a tentative D call TRBD2 (6 bases). V dropped 4 bases and J dropped 5 bases, with 12 bases sitting between them. There are 14 residues in the CDR3. In germline, CDR1 is MNHEY, CDR2 SVGEGT. For the CDR3, the DNA is TGTGCCAGCAGTTTCGGGGGTGGGGACAATGAGCAGTTCTTC. Translation gives CASSFGGGDNEQFF.